The 17 T cell receptor beta chains reported below all come from one sample, sequenced in a study of identical twins. TCRdb itself ran the 5' RACE reads through MiXCR, one entry per CDR3 protein. The data contain hundreds of thousands of distinct CDR3 sequences, 15% to 20% of them singletons. In addition, the sample was reused for a study of T cells expressing NK-cell markers.

Material: PBMCs. The source is a woman aged 18-29 years in good health.

The genes are TRBV18 and TRBJ2-7; D unresolved. This CDR3 region has 12 residues. Trimming cost V 6 bases and J 5 bases, with 11 bases left between them. CDR1 and CDR2 (germline): KGHSH, LQKENI. In DNA, the CDR3 is TGTGCCAGCTCCCATGGCCGGGACGAGCAGTACTTC. This gives the protein CASSHGRDEQYF.

The chain carries TRBV6-1 and TRBJ2-3; D is uncertain. The CDR3 runs 17 residues. The germline V gene has CDR1 MNHNS and CDR2 SASEGT. Trimming removed 5 bases from V and 4 bases from J, with 22 bases in between. The CDR3 nucleotides are TGTGCCAGCAGTCGCAACCTAGACTCGACCGGGTCAGATACGCAGTATTTT. It translates to CASSRNLDSTGSDTQYF.

V and J are TRBV20-1 and TRBJ2-5; D call uncertain. Germline lookup yields CDR1 DFQATT and CDR2 SNEGSKA (reference sequence). V was clipped by 1 base and J by 3 bases, with 9 bases between them. The CDR3 runs to 13 residues. CDR3 region: CSARGQLEETQYF. CDR3 nucleotide sequence: TGCAGTGCTAGAGGGCAGCTAGAAGAGACCCAGTACTTC.

The J gene is TRBJ2-4, the V gene TRBV12-3 or TRBV12-4, with 10 bases aligning to TRBD1. The V gene end was trimmed by 4 bases and the J gene end by 6 bases; junction bases not matched to a gene: 6. The CDR3 spans 15 residues. The DNA of the CDR3 is TGTGCCAGCAGTTCTTGGGACAGGGGTGGAAACATTCAGTACTTC. Encoded protein: CASSSWDRGGNIQYF.

This clonotype was detected once. The J gene is TRBJ1-1, the V gene TRBV7-9; D not resolved. Between the trimmed V and J ends, which lost 0 bases and 6 bases, there was a span of 11 bases. CDR1 SEHNR and CDR2 FQNEAQ come from the germline V gene (reference sequence). There are 14 residues in the CDR3. The CDR3 is CASSLASPTPEAFF. The CDR3 DNA reads TGTGCCAGCAGCTTAGCATCCCCGACGCCTGAAGCTTTCTTT. The whole variable domain, filled in from reference TRBV7-9 and TRBJ1-1, reads DTGVSQNPRHKITKRGQNVTFRCDPISEHNRLYWYRQTLGQGPEFLTYFQNEAQLEKSRLLSDRFSAERPKGSFSTLEIQRTEQGDSAMYLCASSLASPTPEAFFGQGTRLTVV.

This clonotype was seen at least ten times. The chain recombines TRBV20-1 with TRBJ2-1; 9 bases map to TRBD1. Trimming cost V 8 bases and J 6 bases; bases outside gene matches: 17. Looked up from germline, CDR1 is DFQATT and CDR2 is SNEGSKA (reference sequence). The CDR3 is made up of 16 amino acids. The CDR3 DNA follows: TGCAGTTCGCCCTTGGGGCAACTGACAGGGGGCAATGAGCAGTTCTTC. Residues: CSSPLGQLTGGNEQFF.

This clonotype was detected a few times. The chain links TRBV20-1 to TRBJ2-3, with D unresolved. V gave up 1 base and J gave up 1 base, with 6 bases separating them. The CDR3 is 13 amino acids. The germline CDR1 and CDR2 sequences are DFQATT and SNEGSKA (reference sequence). The CDR3 reads CSARADGTDTQYF. The CDR3 DNA is TGCAGTGCTAGAGCCGACGGCACAGATACGCAGTATTTT.

This clonotype has more than one count but fewer than ten. The chain carries TRBV7-2 and TRBJ2-1; no reliable D call. The CDR3 is 15 amino acids. Germline V gene sequence: CDR1 SGHTA, CDR2 FQGNSA. Trimming removed 3 bases from V and 5 bases from J, with 14 bases in between. In DNA form, the CDR3 reads TGTGCCAGCAGCTTTCGTTATACGGGCAACAATGAGCAGTTCTTC. This gives the protein CASSFRYTGNNEQFF.

This clonotype appeared a few times. The chain employs TRBV11-2 and TRBJ2-1; 8 bases line up with TRBD2. The CDR3 loop spans 21 amino acids. CDR1 is SGHAT, CDR2 FQNNGV, per germline. J gave up 0 bases and V 5 bases, and 21 bases lay outside the gene matches. For the CDR3, the DNA is TGTGCCAGCAGCCCTCAAGCTCGGCGGGGGGTCCTGCTAAGCTCCTACAATGAGCAGTTCTTC. As protein: CASSPQARRGVLLSSYNEQFF.

This clonotype was counted ten times or more. The CDR3 DNA is TGTGCCAGCAGTTACTCCGCTAGCGGTTACGAGCAGTACTTC. Encoded protein: CASSYSASGYEQYF. The V call is TRBV6-5, the J call TRBJ2-7, with TRBD2 matching 7 bases. The CDR3 sequence is 14 residues long. V lost 0 bases to trimming and J lost 4 bases; unmatched junction nucleotides: 3. CDR1 is MNHEY, CDR2 SVGAGI, per germline.

This clonotype has a handful of counts. V and J are TRBV5-1 and TRBJ2-5; a weak D match, TRBD1 (6 bases). Per germline, CDR1 SGHRS and CDR2 YFSETQ. The CDR3 runs to 14 residues. Between the trimmed V and J ends, which lost 4 bases and 4 bases, there was a span of 14 bases. The CDR3 DNA follows: TGCGCCAGCAGCCCAAACACAGGGCGAGAGACCCAGTACTTC. Translating it yields CASSPNTGRETQYF.

This clonotype has a handful of counts. This chain connects TRBV10-3 to TRBJ2-1, with TRBD2 matching over 14 bases. Looked up from germline, CDR1 is ENHRY and CDR2 is SYGVKD. V dropped 6 bases and J dropped 5; count of bases not matched to a gene: 3. CDR3 length equals 15 residues. For the CDR3, the DNA is TGTGCCATCAGCTCGGGACTAGCGGGGGACAATGAGCAGTTCTTC. Residues: CAISSGLAGDNEQFF.

This clonotype turned up a few times. This chain connects TRBV27 to TRBJ2-5; TRBD2 might be the D (6 bases). Germline V CDR1 and CDR2: MNHEY, SMNVEV (reference sequence). V was pared by 5 bases and J by 5 bases, with 18 bases between. The CDR3 is made up of 15 amino acids. The CDR3 region has the DNA TGTGCCAGCAGTCCACAATCGACGGGAGCGGAGACCCAGTACTTC. It yields the protein CASSPQSTGAETQYF.

V is TRBV7-9 and J is TRBJ2-5, with D possibly matching TRBD1 (6 bases). This CDR3 has 13 residues. Trimming took 7 bases from V and 4 from J, leaving 13 bases between them. From germline, CDR1 is SEHNR and CDR2 FQNEAQ (reference sequence). The CDR3 protein is CASTYRVGETQYF. In nucleotides, the CDR3 is TGTGCCAGCACATACAGGGTGGGAGAGACCCAGTACTTC.

This clonotype was seen a few times. The chain joins TRBV10-3 to TRBJ1-5; 7 bases map to TRBD1. The V and J ends lost 10 bases and 2 bases, in that order; junction bases with no gene match: 8. Germline values: CDR1 ENHRY, CDR2 SYGVKD. The CDR3 covers 14 residues. The CDR3, as DNA: TGTGCCAGCGACACAGGGGTCGGCAATCAGCCCCAGCATTTT. Protein: CASDTGVGNQPQHF.

The rearrangement uses TRBV27 and TRBJ2-7, with 7 bases lining up with TRBD1. J was trimmed by 5 bases and V by 6 bases; bases with no gene match: 7. CDR3 length equals 13 residues. Germline V gene sequence: CDR1 MNHEY, CDR2 SMNVEV (reference sequence). The CDR3 DNA reads as TGTGCCAGCAGAGAGACAGGGAACCACGAGCAGTACTTC. Translated: CASRETGNHEQYF.

A few counts support this clonotype. This chain links TRBV10-3 with TRBJ1-2; D is undetermined. Trimming removed 4 bases from V and 8 bases from J, with 8 bases in between. CDR1 and CDR2 (germline): ENHRY, SYGVKD. This CDR3 has 11 amino acids. The CDR3 region has the DNA TGTGCCATCAGTGGGCCGGACGGCTACACCTTC. Its protein product is CAISGPDGYTF.